One sample yielded the 5 T cell receptor beta chains listed below, sequenced in a study of CD8 T cells in ankylosing spondylitis. MiXCR was run by TCRdb on the 5' RACE reads, yielding one entry per CDR3 protein. The table records approximately 220,000 distinct CDR3 sequences, about 11% of them present only once. The source material was blood, either unsorted or a sorted T cell fraction (not recorded which). These TCRs come from a male donor with ankylosing spondylitis or in good health (not recorded which).

This clonotype was observed at least ten times. J is TRBJ1-3 and V is TRBV28, with unresolved D. The CDR3 runs 14 residues. The germline V and J ends were trimmed by 1 base and 0 bases, with 4 bases remaining between them. CDR1 MDHEN and CDR2 SYDVKM come from the germline V gene. CDR3 residues: CASSLSFSGNTIYF. CDR3 DNA sequence: TGTGCCAGCAGTTTATCCTTCTCTGGAAACACCATATATTTT.

The J gene is TRBJ2-1, the V gene TRBV6-2 or TRBV6-3; 12 bases are shared with TRBD2. Germline CDR1 is MNHEY and CDR2 is SVGEGT. This CDR3 is 17 amino acids long. The ends lost 2 bases at V and 9 bases at J; junction bases unmatched: 11. The CDR3 region is CASSYTPTSGGSPEQFF. DNA of the CDR3: TGTGCCAGCAGTTACACCCCAACTAGCGGGGGGTCTCCTGAGCAGTTCTTC.

Ten or more counts support this clonotype. The rearrangement links TRBV5-6 to TRBJ1-3; 7 positions match TRBD1. The V gene end was trimmed by 4 bases and the J gene end by 8 bases; junction bases not matched to a gene: 15. The CDR3 is 16 residues long. The germline V gene encodes CDR1 SGHDT and CDR2 YYEEEE. CDR3: CASSRHRQGRGYTIYF. The CDR3 coding sequence is TGTGCCAGCAGCCGTCACCGACAGGGAAGGGGATACACCATATATTTT.

This clonotype has ten or more counts. The rearrangement links TRBV12-3 or TRBV12-4 to TRBJ1-2; TRBD1 matches at 9 bases. J was trimmed by 1 base and V by 4 bases; bases with no gene match: 4. This CDR3 is built from 15 residues. The CDR3 here is CASSSQGQGNYGYTF. The CDR3 DNA reads TGTGCCAGCAGTTCACAGGGACAGGGTAACTATGGCTACACCTTC.

This clonotype has at least ten counts. The V gene is TRBV7-3, the J gene TRBJ1-5; D unclear. The CDR3 has 13 residues. CDR1 is SGHTA and CDR2 is FQGTGA in the germline V gene. Trimming left V 4 bases short and J 6 bases short, with 10 bases between. The CDR3: CASSSVDLQPQHF. The DNA of the CDR3 is TGTGCCAGCAGCTCGGTGGATCTTCAGCCCCAGCATTTT.